The 18 T cell receptor beta chains listed next were all sequenced from one sample in a study of shared clonotypes between healthy human individuals. Produced via immunoSEQ multiplex PCR; TCRdb's table is partial and in-frame only. The sample has hundreds of thousands of clones, more than 70% seen once. Material: memory CD4+ T cells sorted from blood. Subset in this sample: CD45RA-negative fraction. Every receptor here comes from a woman aged 25-40 years in good health.

This clone appeared once. The V gene is TRBV7-2, the J gene TRBJ2-5; no clear D gene. The V gene's germline CDR1 is SGHTA and CDR2 FQGNSA. The CDR3 is made up of 13 amino acids. The germline V and J ends were trimmed by 5 bases and 0 bases, with 7 bases remaining between them. Here the CDR3 DNA reads TGTGCCAGCAGCCCATCGAACCAAGAGACCCAGTACTTC. This codes for CASSPSNQETQYF.

This clone was recorded a few times. The same CDR3 also results from other DNA sequences found in this sample. The chain employs TRBV5-1 and TRBJ2-1; TRBD2 aligns across 10 bases. Germline V lookup: CDR1 SGHRS, CDR2 YFSETQ. CDR3 size: 15 residues. Trimming removed 2 bases from V and 7 bases from J; junction bases left unmatched: 6. DNA for the CDR3: TGCGCCAGCAGCTTAAGTCTAGCGGGAGAAAATGAGCAGTTCTTC. Protein product: CASSLSLAGENEQFF.

This chain uses TRBV5-1 with TRBJ2-7, with 10 bases fitting TRBD2. Looked up from germline, CDR1 is SGHRS and CDR2 is YFSETQ. This CDR3 contains 14 residues. The trim removed 2 bases at V and 6 bases at J, leaving 5 bases unmatched. The CDR3 region has the DNA TGCGCCAGCAGCTTCGAACTAGCGGGAAGCGAGCAGTACTTC. Translation gives CASSFELAGSEQYF.

J is TRBJ1-2 and V is TRBV11-2; D is ambiguous. Germline V CDR1 and CDR2: SGHAT, FQNNGV. The germline V and J ends were trimmed by 1 base and 2 bases, with 5 bases remaining between them. This CDR3 is 13 amino acids long. CDR3 loop: CASSLADNYGYTF. The CDR3 nucleotides are TGTGCCAGCAGCTTAGCCGACAACTATGGCTACACCTTC.

The chain is built from TRBV27 and TRBJ2-7, with D possibly being TRBD1 (5 bases). Per germline, CDR1 MNHEY and CDR2 SMNVEV (reference sequence). Trimming left V 5 bases short and J 2 bases short, with 13 bases between. The CDR3 contains 14 residues. In nucleotides, the CDR3 is TGTGCCAGCAGTGCCGACAGTCCCCCCTACGAGCAGTACTTC. Residues: CASSADSPPYEQYF.

The chain couples TRBV6-4 to TRBJ1-1; D may be TRBD1 (5 bases). Trimming cost V 6 bases and J 5 bases, with 13 bases left between them. The CDR3 has 13 amino acids. Germline CDR1 MRHNA, CDR2 SNTAGT. The CDR3 reads CASSREGSTEAFF. CDR3 DNA: TGTGCCAGCAGCAGGGAGGGAAGTACTGAAGCTTTCTTT.

The chain is built from TRBV6-1 and TRBJ2-2; 8 bases match TRBD2. Germline V CDR1 and CDR2: MNHNS, SASEGT. V was pared by 3 bases and J by 1 base, with 1 base of the junction left unmatched. The CDR3 has 15 residues. Here the CDR3 reads CASSDGRVNTGELFF. The CDR3 DNA sequence: TGTGCCAGCAGTGACGGGAGGGTGAACACCGGGGAGCTGTTTTTT.

This chain links TRBV27 with TRBJ1-1, with 8 bases that match TRBD1. Germline CDR1 reads MNHEY; CDR2 reads SMNVEV (reference sequence). The ends lost 6 bases at V and 3 bases at J; junction bases unmatched: 3. The CDR3 loop spans 13 amino acids. The CDR3 loop reads CASRTGDHTEAFF. CDR3 DNA: TGTGCCAGCAGGACAGGGGATCACACTGAAGCTTTCTTT.

CDR3 region: CASSDAKGSYEQYF. The CDR3 DNA sequence: TGTGCCAGCAGCGATGCCAAGGGCTCCTACGAGCAGTACTTC. The rearrangement uses TRBV27 and TRBJ2-7; D remains unclear. CDR1 MNHEY and CDR2 SMNVEV come from the germline V gene (reference sequence). The CDR3 runs to 14 residues. The V end was cut by 6 bases, the J end by 0 bases, with 12 bases between.

The V and J genes are TRBV28 and TRBJ2-7; 8 nucleotides align to TRBD1. This CDR3 spans 14 amino acids. Germline V gene data show CDR1 as MDHEN and CDR2 as SYDVKM. J gave up 3 bases and V 6 bases, and 7 bases lay outside the gene matches. CDR3 nucleotide sequence: TGTGCCAGCAGAACGACAGGGGCAATCTACGAGCAGTACTTC. Protein: CASRTTGAIYEQYF.

This chain's CDR3 is CASRGAGESTNEKLFF. CDR3 nucleotides: TGTGCCAGCAGGGGAGCAGGGGAATCAACTAATGAAAAACTGTTTTTT. The chain employs TRBV28 and TRBJ1-4; possible D gene TRBD1, 6 bases. Trimming stripped 6 bases from V and 0 bases from J, with 14 bases between. This CDR3 is built from 16 residues. In germline, CDR1 is MDHEN, CDR2 SYDVKM.

J is TRBJ2-7 and V is TRBV7-8; D is unclear. The CDR3 runs 13 residues. Germline V gene data show CDR1 as SGHVS and CDR2 as FQNEAQ. Trimming left V 8 bases short and J 5 bases short, with 16 bases between. CDR3 protein: CASRGRVVNEQYF. CDR3 bases: TGTGCCAGCCGCGGTAGGGTAGTCAACGAGCAGTACTTC.

V is TRBV9 and J is TRBJ2-7; D is possibly TRBD1 (5 bases). The CDR3 runs 13 residues. Per the germline V gene, CDR1 is SGDLS and CDR2 is YYNGEE. Between the trimmed V and J ends, which lost 2 bases and 5 bases, there was a span of 11 bases. As DNA, the CDR3 is TGTGCCAGCAGCGTTACGGCAGGGCACGAGCAGTACTTC. It yields the protein CASSVTAGHEQYF.

The chain employs TRBV4-1 and TRBJ1-2; the D gene is possibly TRBD1 (6 bases). CDR3 size: 15 residues. Germline V gene sequence: CDR1 MGHRA, CDR2 YSYEKL. The ends were cut back, 0 bases at V and 2 bases at J, with 10 bases in the middle. As DNA, the CDR3 is TGCGCCAGCAGCCAAGAGCGACAGGCGAACTATGGCTACACCTTC. Its protein is CASSQERQANYGYTF.

This clone has a single count. The rearrangement uses TRBV14 and TRBJ2-1, with TRBD1 matching 8 bases. CDR3 size: 15 residues. Germline V CDR1 and CDR2: SGHDN, FVKESK. V lost 4 bases and J lost 1; bases outside the gene matches: 3. CDR3 region: CASSRDRGSYNEQFF. In nucleotides, the CDR3 is TGTGCCAGCAGCCGTGACAGGGGATCCTACAATGAGCAGTTCTTC.

This chain uses TRBV15 with TRBJ2-1, with D hard to call. This CDR3 is 15 amino acids long. The germline gives CDR1 LNHNV, CDR2 YYDKDF (reference sequence). Deletions cut 6 bases from V and 5 bases from J, with 17 bases between. CDR3 protein: CATRYSLLGNNEQFF. The CDR3 coding sequence is TGTGCCACCAGATACAGTTTGTTGGGTAACAATGAGCAGTTCTTC.

The chain links TRBV4-2 to TRBJ1-2; the D is unclear. There are 16 residues in the CDR3. Trimming pared 0 bases from V and 0 bases from J, leaving 11 bases between. Germline-derived CDR1 and CDR2 are LGHNA and YNFKEQ. CDR3 residues: CASSQEGGLANYGYTF. In DNA form, the CDR3 reads TGTGCCAGCAGCCAAGAAGGAGGGTTAGCTAACTATGGCTACACCTTC.

This sequence joins TRBV7-2 and TRBJ2-7, with D maybe TRBD1 (6 bases). This CDR3 is 13 amino acids long. The germline V and J ends were trimmed by 7 bases and 4 bases, with 14 bases remaining between them. Germline CDR1 and CDR2: SGHTA and FQGNSA. The DNA for the CDR3 is TGTGCCAGCACTGGGCAGGGGATATACGAGCAGTACTTC. Translated, it gives CASTGQGIYEQYF.